Given below is one TCR beta chain in context. Losses at the gene ends were 3 bases for V and 8 bases for J; bases not matched to a gene: 5. CDR3 length: 15 amino acids. CDR1 MGHRA and CDR2 YSYEKL come from the germline V gene. Some clones are missing from TCRdb's copy, which holds only in-frame ones; the method was immunoSEQ multiplex PCR. Here the sample spans some 110,000 clones, roughly 85% being singletons. This entry comes from a study of T cell responses to AZD1222 COVID-19 vaccine. This chain connects TRBV4-1 to TRBJ1-6; TRBD1 matches 9 bases. This sample comprised peripheral blood, obtained on day 0 of MenACWY control vaccination. The TCR was taken from an adult in good health. The CDR3 DNA reads as TGCGCCAGCAGCCAGGGGGGGACAGGGTATTCACCCCTCCACTTT. Residues: CASSQGGTGYSPLHF.